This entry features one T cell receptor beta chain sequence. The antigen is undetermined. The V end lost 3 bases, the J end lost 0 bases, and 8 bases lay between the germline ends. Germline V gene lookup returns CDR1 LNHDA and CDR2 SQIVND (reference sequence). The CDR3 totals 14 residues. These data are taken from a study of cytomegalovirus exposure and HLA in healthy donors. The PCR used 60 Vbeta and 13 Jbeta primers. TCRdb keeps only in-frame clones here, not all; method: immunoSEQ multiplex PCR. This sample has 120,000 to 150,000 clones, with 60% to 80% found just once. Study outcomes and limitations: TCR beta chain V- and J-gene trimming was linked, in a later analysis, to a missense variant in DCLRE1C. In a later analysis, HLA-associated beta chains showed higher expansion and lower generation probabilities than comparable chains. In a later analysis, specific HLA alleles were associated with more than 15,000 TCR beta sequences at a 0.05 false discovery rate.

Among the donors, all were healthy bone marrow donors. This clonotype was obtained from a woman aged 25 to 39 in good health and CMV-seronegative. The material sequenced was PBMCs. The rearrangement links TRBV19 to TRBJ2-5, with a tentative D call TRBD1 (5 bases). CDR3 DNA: TGTGCCAGTAGTATTACAGGTTACCAAGAGACCCAGTACTTC. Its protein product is CASSITGYQETQYF.